This TCR beta chain was captured by sequencing in a study of T cells in localized non-small cell lung cancer. Overall study findings and caveats: Appearing in adjacent lung were a median about 57 of the top 100 tumor clones. Blood T cell density predicted longer survival; adjacent-lung clonality, shorter. Uninvolved adjacent lung had more T cell clonality than any other tissue, topping tumor.

Sequenced by immunoSEQ multiplex PCR; TCRdb stores in-frame clones only, minus some. The table has approximately 30,000 clones, approximately 81% seen once. Germline V CDR1 and CDR2: SGHAT, FQDESV (reference sequence). This CDR3 region has 11 residues. The germline V and J ends were trimmed by 7 bases and 7 bases, with 8 bases remaining between them. As to this clone: Its antigen is not identified.

This sequence originates from a male donor aged 60 or older with stage II squamous cell lung carcinoma. Material: peripheral blood, obtained before any cancer treatment. The V and J genes are TRBV11-1 and TRBJ2-1; perhaps TRBD2 as D (6 bases). The CDR3 reads CASTRGNEQFF. The CDR3 DNA follows: TGTGCCAGCACCCGGGGGAATGAGCAGTTCTTC.